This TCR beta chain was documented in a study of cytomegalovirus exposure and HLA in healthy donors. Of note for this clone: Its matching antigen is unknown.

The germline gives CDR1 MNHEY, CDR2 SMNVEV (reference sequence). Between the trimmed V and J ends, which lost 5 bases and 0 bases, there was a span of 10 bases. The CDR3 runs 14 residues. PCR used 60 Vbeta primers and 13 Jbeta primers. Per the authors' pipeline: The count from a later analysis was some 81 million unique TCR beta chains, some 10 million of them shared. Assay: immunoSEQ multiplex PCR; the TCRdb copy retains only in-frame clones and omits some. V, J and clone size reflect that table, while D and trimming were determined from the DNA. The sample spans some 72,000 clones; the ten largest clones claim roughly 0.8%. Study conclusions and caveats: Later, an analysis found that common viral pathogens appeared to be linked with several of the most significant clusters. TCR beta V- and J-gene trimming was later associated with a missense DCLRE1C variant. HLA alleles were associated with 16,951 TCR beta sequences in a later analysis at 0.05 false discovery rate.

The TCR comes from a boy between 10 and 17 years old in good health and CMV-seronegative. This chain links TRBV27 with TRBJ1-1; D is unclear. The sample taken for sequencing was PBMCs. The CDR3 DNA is TGTGCCAGCAGTCCAAGAGGGTTGAACACTGAAGCTTTCTTT. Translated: CASSPRGLNTEAFF.